Here is one T cell receptor (beta chain) with its context. Together with a sample-barcoded 5' primer, a J-beta primer mix was included in a second PCR lasting roughly 6 to 12 cycles. Each CDR3 protein is one row after TCRdb ran MiXCR on the 5' RACE reads. Altogether 1.5 million to 2 million distinct CDR3 sequences are present, roughly 52% being singletons, with the ten largest covering 2.1%. Donor samples were obtained from healthy Caucasian individuals from Russia, aged about 6 to 95. The authors drew around 9.3 milliliters of peripheral blood from each donor. CDR3 length: 20 amino acids. With 6 bases clipped from V and 0 bases from J, the junction kept 11 bases outside the gene matches. This record comes from a study of blood T cells in healthy people across ages.

This clonotype was obtained from a middle-aged woman in good health. V usage is TRBV12-3 or TRBV12-4 and J usage is TRBJ2-1; 16 bases match TRBD2. Material for sequencing was blood. The CDR3 DNA follows: TGTGCCAGCAGCCGACCGGGACTAGCGGGGGGGCTCCGCTCCTACAATGAGCAGTTCTTC. As protein: CASSRPGLAGGLRSYNEQFF.